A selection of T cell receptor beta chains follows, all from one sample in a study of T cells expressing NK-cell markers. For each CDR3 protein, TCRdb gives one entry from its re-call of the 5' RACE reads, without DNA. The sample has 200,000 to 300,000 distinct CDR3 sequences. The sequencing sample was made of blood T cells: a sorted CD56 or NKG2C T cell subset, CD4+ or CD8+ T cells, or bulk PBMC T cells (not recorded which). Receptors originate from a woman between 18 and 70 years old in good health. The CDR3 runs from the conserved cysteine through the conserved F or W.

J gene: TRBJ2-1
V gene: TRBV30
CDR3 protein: CAWRPLAGNEQFF

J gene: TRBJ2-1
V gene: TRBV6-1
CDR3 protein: CASSDHTRWNEQFF

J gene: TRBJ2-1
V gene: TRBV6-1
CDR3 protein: CASRTQRKDNYNEQFF

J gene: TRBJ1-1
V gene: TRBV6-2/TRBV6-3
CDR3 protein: CASSLGLLPRDTEAFF

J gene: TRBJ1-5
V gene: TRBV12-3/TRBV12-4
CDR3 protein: CASSFGGAGYQPQHF

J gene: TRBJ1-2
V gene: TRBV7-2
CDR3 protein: CASTTRDGNGYTF

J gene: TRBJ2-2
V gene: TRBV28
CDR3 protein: CASSFNAGELFF

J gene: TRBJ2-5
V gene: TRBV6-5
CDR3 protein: CASSYSRQGAQYF

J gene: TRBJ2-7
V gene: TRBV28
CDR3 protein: CASTPIWGMGSYEQYF

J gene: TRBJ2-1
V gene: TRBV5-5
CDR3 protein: CASSLVLSSGTYNEQFF

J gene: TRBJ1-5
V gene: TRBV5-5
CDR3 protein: CASSFTWTGGLNQPQHF

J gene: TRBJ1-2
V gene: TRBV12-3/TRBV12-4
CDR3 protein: CASRLRTGTGDYGYTF

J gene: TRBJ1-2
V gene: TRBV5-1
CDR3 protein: CASSWDADYGYTF

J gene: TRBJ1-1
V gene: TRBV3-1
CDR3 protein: CASTLSGQGMNTEAFF

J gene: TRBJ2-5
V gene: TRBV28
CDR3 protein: CASRPSSGTGEETQYF

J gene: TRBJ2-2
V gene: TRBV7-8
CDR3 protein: CASSFGGNTGELFF

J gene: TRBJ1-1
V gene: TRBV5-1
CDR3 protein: CASSSTAGRNTEAFF

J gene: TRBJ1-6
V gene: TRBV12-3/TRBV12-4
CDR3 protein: CASSPVRVSPLHF

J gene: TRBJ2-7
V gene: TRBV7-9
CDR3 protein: CASSLVGGGPYEQYF

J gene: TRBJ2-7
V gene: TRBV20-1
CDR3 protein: CSAPSGRAENEQYF

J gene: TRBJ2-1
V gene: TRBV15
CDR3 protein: CATSRASGGAGEQFF

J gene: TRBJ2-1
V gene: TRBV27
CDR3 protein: CASSFYGGRRNEQFF

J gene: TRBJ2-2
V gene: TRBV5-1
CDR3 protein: CASAGTPNTGELFF

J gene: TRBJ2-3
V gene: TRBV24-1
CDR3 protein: CATSDLTGGTDTQYF

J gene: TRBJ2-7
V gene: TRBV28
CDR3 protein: CASTQNYEQYF

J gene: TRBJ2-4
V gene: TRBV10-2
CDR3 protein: CASSESGLAKNIQYF

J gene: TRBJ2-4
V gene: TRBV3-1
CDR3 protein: CASSQDSSGRDIQYF

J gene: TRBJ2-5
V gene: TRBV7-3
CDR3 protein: CASSLTPSGGVETQYF

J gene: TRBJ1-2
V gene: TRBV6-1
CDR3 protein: CASSHPGTTNYGYTF

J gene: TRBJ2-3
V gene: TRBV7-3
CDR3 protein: CASSFTPELHYTDTQYF

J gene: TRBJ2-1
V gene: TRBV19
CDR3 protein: CASSTGLDYNEQFF

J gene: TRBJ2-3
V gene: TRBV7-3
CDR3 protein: CASSPGTLRPADTQYF

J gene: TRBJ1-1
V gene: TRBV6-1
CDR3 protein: CASTFNVDTEAFF

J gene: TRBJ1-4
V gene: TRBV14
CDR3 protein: CASSPKVQINEKLFF

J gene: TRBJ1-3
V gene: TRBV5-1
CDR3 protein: CASSVGEGVGNTIYF

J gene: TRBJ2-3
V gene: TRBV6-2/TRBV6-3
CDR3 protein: CASSYSLTSGRARGTDTQYF

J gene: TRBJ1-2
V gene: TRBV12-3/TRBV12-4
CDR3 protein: CASSLGGGVSTF

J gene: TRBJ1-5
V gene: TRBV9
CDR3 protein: CASGRLDGSNQPQHF

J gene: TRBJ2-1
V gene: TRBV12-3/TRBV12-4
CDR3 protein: CASSLLAGGGYNEQFF

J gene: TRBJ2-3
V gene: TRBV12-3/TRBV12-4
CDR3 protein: CASRPGHRLSTDTQYF

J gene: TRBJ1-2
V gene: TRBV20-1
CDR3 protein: CSASDSVNYGYTF

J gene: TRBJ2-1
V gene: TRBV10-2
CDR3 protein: CASRLQAGYNEQFF

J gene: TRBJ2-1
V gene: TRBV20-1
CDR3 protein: CSARDAGPILAGLRYEQFF

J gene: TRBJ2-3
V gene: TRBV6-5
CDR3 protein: CASSYRWGQGHTDTQYF

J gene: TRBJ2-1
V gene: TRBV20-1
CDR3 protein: CSAISSLIPSYNEQFF

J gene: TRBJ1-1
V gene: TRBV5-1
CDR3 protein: CASSPDRAKPEAFF

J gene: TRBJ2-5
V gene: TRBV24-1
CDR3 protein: CATSDPLESTQYF

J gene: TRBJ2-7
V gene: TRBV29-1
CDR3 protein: CSVEDRGRGTNEQYF

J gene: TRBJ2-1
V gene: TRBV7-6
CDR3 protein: CASSLGFQTSGRGWDEQFF

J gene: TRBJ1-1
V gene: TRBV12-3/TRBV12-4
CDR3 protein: CASSHGGLAEAFF

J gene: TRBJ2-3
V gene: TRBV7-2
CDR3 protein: CASSHSAGGSRDTQYF

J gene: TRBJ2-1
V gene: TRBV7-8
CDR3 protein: CASSSGLAGSLYNEQFF

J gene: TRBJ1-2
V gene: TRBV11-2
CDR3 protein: CASSRGVGYGYTF

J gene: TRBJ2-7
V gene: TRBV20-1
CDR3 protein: CSAPGTVTYEQYF

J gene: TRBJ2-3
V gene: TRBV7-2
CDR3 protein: CASSLLLEEAQYF

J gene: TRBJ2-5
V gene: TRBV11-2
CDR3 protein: CASSLVVAGGKETQYF

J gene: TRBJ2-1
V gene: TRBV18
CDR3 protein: CASSPPWGAYNEQFF

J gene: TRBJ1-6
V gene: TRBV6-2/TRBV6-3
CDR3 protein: CASSYPIQGKPGSPLHF

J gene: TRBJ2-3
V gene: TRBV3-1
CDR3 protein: CASNRAGFGDTQYF